A selection of T cell receptor beta chains follows, all from one sample in a study of T-cell memory formation after mild COVID-19. TCRdb processed the 5' RACE reads anew with MiXCR; each CDR3 protein has one entry. Of some 40,000 distinct CDR3 sequences in the sample, about 6.1% are singletons; the top ten hold 0.8% to 1%. Source material: PBMCs or a T cell subset sorted from them (not recorded which). These receptor sequences come from an adult who had mild COVID-19 (a few samples of this study predate the infection). Cell type and time point are not known. Both conserved end residues are part of each CDR3. The D gene is left open where the match is weak. Clone size is shown for a subset of rows, as once, few, many or a class of expanded clone.

>.|.|TRBJ2-7|TRBV24-1
TGTGCCACCAGTGATACCGGACAGTCCTACGAGCAGTACTTC
CATSDTGQSYEQYF
>TRBD1|.|TRBJ2-5|TRBV10-3
TGTGCCATCAGCCTGGGACAGGGGGGAGAGACCCAGTACTTC
CAISLGQGGETQYF
>.|medium-sized|TRBJ2-5|TRBV12-3/TRBV12-4
TGTGCCAGCAGCCTAATGGGGGCCCGGGACGGCAAAGAGACCCAGTACTTC
CASSLMGARDGKETQYF
>.|few|TRBJ2-1|TRBV5-4
TGTGCCAGCAGGGCGGCGCACGAAGGGGACAATGAGCAGTTCTTC
CASRAAHEGDNEQFF
>TRBD2|.|TRBJ2-2|TRBV6-2/TRBV6-3
TGTGCCAGCGTAGCGGGATTGACCGGGGAGCTGTTTTTT
CASVAGLTGELFF
>.|few|TRBJ2-7|TRBV5-1
TGCGCCAGCAGCTTGGCCGTGTCAGACCCCCCTGGAGAGCAGTACTTC
CASSLAVSDPPGEQYF
>.|.|TRBJ1-5|TRBV30
TGTGCCTGGAGTGTCGGTTGGGATCAGCCCCAGCATTTT
CAWSVGWDQPQHF
>.|few|TRBJ2-5|TRBV7-2
TGTGCCAGCAGCTTACATGAGACCCAGTACTTC
CASSLHETQYF
>.|few|TRBJ2-5|TRBV20-1
TGCAGTGCTAGAGTAGGGAGCGGAATTCAAGAGACCCAGTACTTC
CSARVGSGIQETQYF
>TRBD2|once|TRBJ2-1|TRBV24-1
TGTGCCACCAGTGATTTTGAGACTAGCTTTAATGAGCAGTTCTTC
CATSDFETSFNEQFF
>TRBD2|many|TRBJ2-3|TRBV5-1
TGCGCCAGCAGCCCAGGGACTAGCTCACCGAGCACAGATACGCAGTATTTT
CASSPGTSSPSTDTQYF
>.|.|TRBJ2-3|TRBV5-5
TGTGCCAGCAGCTTGTCCGCCGGGGGCGGCACAGATACGCAGTATTTT
CASSLSAGGGTDTQYF
>.|many|TRBJ2-3|TRBV3-1
TGTGCCAGCAGCCAAGTGGCCCCAGATACGCAGTATTTT
CASSQVAPDTQYF
>TRBD2|.|TRBJ2-2|TRBV11-1
TGTGCCAGCAGCTTTGGACTAGCGGGGACCGGGGAGCTGTTTTTT
CASSFGLAGTGELFF
>TRBD2|.|TRBJ2-7|TRBV5-6
TGTGCCAGCAGCTTGGGGTCGGGAGGTTCCTACTACGAGCAGTACTTC
CASSLGSGGSYYEQYF
>.|many|TRBJ2-7|TRBV12-3/TRBV12-4
TGTGCCAGCAGGTTGGACTCGGCCTACGAGCAGTACTTC
CASRLDSAYEQYF
>.|few|TRBJ1-6|TRBV19
TGTGCCAGTAGTATACAGGGTGGTGATAATTCACCCCTCCACTTT
CASSIQGGDNSPLHF
>.|many|TRBJ2-1|TRBV12-3/TRBV12-4
TGTGCCAGCAGTCCGCGGCCTAATGAGCAGTTCTTC
CASSPRPNEQFF
>TRBD1|few|TRBJ2-5|TRBV24-1
TGTGCCACCAGTGATTTGGGACAGGGGCAAGAGACCCAGTACTTC
CATSDLGQGQETQYF
>.|.|TRBJ2-1|TRBV3-1
TGTGCCAGCAGCCGATCTGAGGTGGCGGGGAGATCCTACAATGAGCAGTTCTTC
CASSRSEVAGRSYNEQFF
>.|few|TRBJ1-3|TRBV7-8
TGTGCCAGCAGCTTAGCGGGCAGCCTGAGCTCTGGAAACACCATATATTTT
CASSLAGSLSSGNTIYF
>TRBD1|many|TRBJ1-2|TRBV6-5
TGTGCCAGCAAAAACCAGGGGGTACTCTATGGCTACACCTTC
CASKNQGVLYGYTF
>.|many|TRBJ1-6|TRBV7-2
TGTGCCAGCAGTCGGACCTATAATTCACCCCTCCACTTT
CASSRTYNSPLHF
>.|many|TRBJ2-2|TRBV24-1
TGTGCCACCAGTGATTTCGGGAAGAACCCCGGGGAGCTGTTTTTT
CATSDFGKNPGELFF
>TRBD1|.|TRBJ1-1|TRBV6-5
TGTGCCAGCAGTCCCCGGGACAGGGGGGCTTTCTTT
CASSPRDRGAFF
>.|many|TRBJ1-1|TRBV5-1
TGCGCCAGCAGCTTGGTCAGGAGGGACACTGAAGCTTTCTTT
CASSLVRRDTEAFF
>.|many|TRBJ2-5|TRBV29-1
TGCAGCGCGAAGGGAGAGACCCAGTACTTC
CSAKGETQYF
>.|few|TRBJ1-1|TRBV10-3
TGTGCCATCAGTGCGTCAGGGGAGAACACTGAAGCTTTCTTT
CAISASGENTEAFF
>.|few|TRBJ1-2|TRBV7-9
TGTGCCAGCAGCTTACGGGGGTCCTATGGCTACACCTTC
CASSLRGSYGYTF
>TRBD1|.|TRBJ2-1|TRBV19
TGTGCCAGTAGTGTTACAGGGGGCAATGAGCAGTTCTTC
CASSVTGGNEQFF
>.|many|TRBJ2-3|TRBV21-1
TGTGCCAGCAGCAAAGTTAAAGGACAGGGGACAGATACGCAGTATTTT
CASSKVKGQGTDTQYF
>.|.|TRBJ2-5|TRBV6-5
TGTGCCAGCAGTGTGGGACAGACCCAGTACTTC
CASSVGQTQYF
>.|many|TRBJ1-1|TRBV7-9
TGTGCCAGCAGCTTAACAGTGAACACTGAAGCTTTCTTT
CASSLTVNTEAFF
>.|.|TRBJ1-1|TRBV12-3/TRBV12-4
TGTGCCAGCAGTCCCCCGCGGGGAGGAACTGAAGCTTTCTTT
CASSPPRGGTEAFF
>.|many|TRBJ2-2|TRBV2
TGTGCCAGCAGCCGGGACCCGAACACCGGGGAGCTGTTTTTT
CASSRDPNTGELFF
>.|few|TRBJ1-4|TRBV2
TGTGCCAGCAGCGGGACCGATGAACTTTCCGGTGAAAAACTGTTTTTT
CASSGTDELSGEKLFF